A single sample gave rise to the 32 T cell receptor beta chains below, sequenced in a study of glioma-infiltrating T cells after dendritic cell vaccination (dated by TCRdb to the mid-2010s). Library generation was performed with the immunoSEQ multiplex PCR assay. In TCRdb, the immuneACCESS table is reduced to in-frame sequences with V and J assigned. These tables do not hold every clone; where another copy was compared, an unresolved V gene accounts for under half, and the others remain unexplained. Recorded for this sample are under 130,000 clones; roughly four fifths of them occurred a single time. The biggest ten clones account for about 12% of the sample. The sequencing used blood, collected before dendritic cell vaccination. Every receptor here comes from a human donor with glioblastoma.

The chain is built from TRBV9 and TRBJ1-4; D is ambiguous. The germline V gene has CDR1 SGDLS and CDR2 YYNGEE. The CDR3 covers 16 residues. Trimming removed 0 bases from V and 0 bases from J, with 9 bases in between. CDR3 sequence reads: CASSVAGQSTNEKLFF. In DNA form, the CDR3 reads TGTGCCAGCAGCGTAGCGGGTCAGTCAACTAATGAAAAACTGTTTTTT.

The chain has TRBV10-3 and TRBJ2-1; 11 bases are shared with TRBD2. The germline CDR1 and CDR2 sequences are ENHRY and SYGVKD. With V trimmed by 6 bases and J by 3 bases, 1 base remained unmatched. The CDR3 is made up of 14 amino acids. The DNA of the CDR3 is TGTGCCATCAGCCTAGCGGGGGGCTACAATGAGCAGTTCTTC. Protein product: CAISLAGGYNEQFF.

The rearrangement uses TRBV27 and TRBJ2-3, with D perhaps matching TRBD2 (6 bases). Trimming took off 6 bases at V and 1 base at J, with 11 bases between the two ends. The CDR3 extends over 14 amino acids. Per the germline V gene, CDR1 is MNHEY and CDR2 is SMNVEV (reference sequence). CDR3: CASSGSTRTDTQYF. The CDR3, as DNA: TGTGCCAGCAGCGGGAGTACTCGCACAGATACGCAGTATTTT.

On this clone itself: Other DNA sequences from this sample encode an identical CDR3 as well. V and J are TRBV19 and TRBJ2-7, with 7 bases lining up with TRBD1. Looked up from germline, CDR1 is LNHDA and CDR2 is SQIVND (reference sequence). The CDR3 has 13 amino acids. Unmatched junction bases numbered 3, after V lost 5 bases and J lost 2 bases. In DNA, the CDR3 is TGTGCCAGTAGTTACCAGGGGGCCTACGAGCAGTACTTC. This translates into CASSYQGAYEQYF.

This clone was seen only a few times. The chain is built from TRBV5-6 and TRBJ2-3, with TRBD2 matching over 7 bases. The germline V gene has CDR1 SGHDT and CDR2 YYEEEE. V shed 4 bases and J 2 bases; nucleotides not matched to a gene: 13. CDR3 length equals 17 residues. The CDR3 region is CASSNRPAGTNTDTQYF. CDR3 DNA: TGTGCCAGCAGCAACAGGCCAGCGGGGACCAACACAGATACGCAGTATTTT.

V gene TRBV14 combines with J gene TRBJ2-7; 7 bases align to TRBD1. V shed 2 bases and J 1 base; nucleotides not matched to a gene: 5. This CDR3 is built from 15 residues. Germline loops: CDR1 SGHDN, CDR2 FVKESK. The CDR3 nucleotides are TGTGCCAGCAGCCAAAGGACAGGTACTTCCTACGAGCAGTACTTC. Protein: CASSQRTGTSYEQYF.

This clone was counted only a few times. The V and J genes are TRBV4-3 and TRBJ2-3, with D uncertain. The CDR3 has 16 residues. The germline CDR1 and CDR2 sequences are LGHNA and YSLEER. The ends were cut back, 1 base at V and 4 bases at J, with 15 bases in the middle. For the CDR3, the DNA is TGCGCCAGCAGCCAAGGGTCTTACAGTGGCGCAGATACGCAGTATTTT. It translates to CASSQGSYSGADTQYF.

Concerning this clone itself: One base separates it from a far larger clone, so it is likely a read error. The chain couples TRBV15 to TRBJ2-1, with 9 bases lining up with TRBD2. Germline CDR1 is LNHNV and CDR2 is YYDKDF (reference sequence). CDR3 size: 16 residues. V lost 3 bases and J lost 3; bases outside the gene matches: 6. The CDR3 spells CATSSPTSGLYNEQFF. In DNA form, the CDR3 reads TGTGCCACCAGCAGCCCAACTAGCGGGCTCTACAATGAGCAGTTCTTC.

This clone was recorded once. The chain links TRBV18 to TRBJ2-7; weak D call: TRBD2 (7 bases). Germline V gene lookup returns CDR1 KGHSH and CDR2 LQKENI. The CDR3 has 14 residues. Trimming removed 6 bases at V and 6 bases at J, with 18 bases between. The CDR3 sequence is CASSDGGHDLEQYF. CDR3 DNA: TGTGCCAGCTCCGACGGGGGGCACGATCTCGAGCAGTACTTC.

Concerning this clone itself: The same CDR3 can be traced to other DNA sequences in this sample. The chain links TRBV27 to TRBJ1-1; D call uncertain. Trimming shortened V by 2 bases and J by 8 bases, and 15 bases separated the two germline ends. The germline gives CDR1 MNHEY, CDR2 SMNVEV (reference sequence). The CDR3 consists of 14 residues. CDR3 sequence: CASSLIEGEVEAFF. The CDR3 nucleotides read TGTGCCAGCAGTTTAATTGAAGGAGAAGTAGAAGCTTTCTTT.

V and J are TRBV6-5 and TRBJ1-2, with 8 nucleotides matching TRBD1. The V and J ends lost 0 bases and 4 bases, in that order; junction bases with no gene match: 7. CDR3 length: 16 residues. CDR1 and CDR2 from the germline V gene are MNHEY and SVGAGI. The CDR3 region is CASSYSSQGVTYGYTF. The CDR3 region has the DNA TGTGCCAGCAGTTACTCCTCACAGGGGGTCACCTATGGCTACACCTTC.

V gene TRBV7-2 combines with J gene TRBJ2-1, with 9 bases that match TRBD1. V lost 4 bases and J lost 7; bases outside the gene matches: 5. Germline assignment: CDR1 SGHTA and CDR2 FQGNSA. The CDR3 runs 14 residues. The CDR3 reads CASSSDRGSNEQFF. CDR3 DNA sequence: TGTGCCAGCAGCTCGGACAGGGGTTCGAATGAGCAGTTCTTC. Full variable domain (remainder filled in from reference TRBV7-2 and TRBJ2-1): GAGVSQSPSNKVTEKGKDVELRCDPISGHTALYWYRQSLGQGLEFLIYFQGNSAPDKSGLPSDRFSAERTGGSVSTLTIQRTQQEDSAVYLCASSSDRGSNEQFFGPGTRLTVL.

The chain employs TRBV5-4 and TRBJ2-4, with TRBD2 identical over 9 bases. Trimming removed 1 base from V and 6 bases from J; junction bases left unmatched: 5. Germline loops: CDR1 SGHNT, CDR2 YYREEE (reference sequence). The CDR3 length is 15 residues. CDR3 sequence: CASSLSRGGGNIQYF. Here the CDR3 DNA reads TGTGCCAGCAGCTTGTCGCGGGGGGGCGGAAACATTCAGTACTTC.

In the case of this clone: The junction shows a germline mismatch at one end, possibly a read error. The J gene is TRBJ1-2, the V gene TRBV5-1, with 7 bases fitting TRBD1. Germline-derived CDR1 and CDR2 are SGHRS and YFSETQ. The CDR3 consists of 15 residues. In nucleotides, the CDR3 is TGCGCCGGCAGACGGACAGGATCTTCTAACTATGGCTACACCTTC. It specifies CAGRRTGSSNYGYTF. Full variable domain (rest looked up from reference TRBV5-1 and TRBJ1-2): KAGVTQTPRYLIKTRGQQVTLSCSPISGHRSVSWYQQTPGQGLQFLFEYFSETQRNKGNFPGRFSGRQFSNSRSEMNVSTLELGDSALYLCAGRRTGSSNYGYTFGSGTRLTVV.

V usage is TRBV10-1 and J usage is TRBJ2-7; TRBD1 matches at 8 bases. The germline V gene has CDR1 WNHNN and CDR2 SYGVQD (reference sequence). The length of the CDR3 is 13 residues. Losses at the gene ends were 6 bases for V and 5 bases for J; bases not matched to a gene: 6. This CDR3 reads CASSQDRGDEQYF. The DNA for the CDR3 is TGCGCCAGCAGCCAAGACAGGGGAGACGAGCAGTACTTC.

This rearrangement joins TRBV5-1 to TRBJ1-1; unclear D gene. The germline CDR1 and CDR2 sequences are SGHRS and YFSETQ. Trimming took off 2 bases at V and 4 bases at J, with 9 bases between the two ends. CDR3 length: 13 residues. CDR3 in DNA: TGCGCCAGCAGCTTTAGTCGGAGCACTGAAGCTTTCTTT. This codes for CASSFSRSTEAFF. The full variable domain, with the rest looked up from reference TRBV5-1 and TRBJ1-1, is KAGVTQTPRYLIKTRGQQVTLSCSPISGHRSVSWYQQTPGQGLQFLFEYFSETQRNKGNFPGRFSGRQFSNSRSEMNVSTLELGDSALYLCASSFSRSTEAFFGQGTRLTVV.

The chain recombines TRBV4-3 with TRBJ2-1; TRBD2 matches at 9 bases. The CDR3 sequence is 17 residues long. Trimming took 0 bases from V and 4 from J; bases not matched to a gene: 7. Germline-derived CDR1 and CDR2 are LGHNA and YSLEER. The CDR3 here is CASSQDPPAGGYNEQFF. CDR3 nucleotide sequence: TGCGCCAGCAGCCAAGATCCCCCAGCGGGGGGATACAATGAGCAGTTCTTC.

The chain employs TRBV6-5 and TRBJ1-6; 8 bases line up with TRBD1. With 6 bases clipped from V and 7 bases from J, the junction kept 5 bases outside the gene matches. The CDR3 is 14 amino acids. CDR1 MNHEY and CDR2 SVGAGI come from the germline V gene. CDR3 nucleotides: TGTGCCAGCAGGAGGACAGGGAGAAATTCACCCCTCCACTTT. Protein: CASRRTGRNSPLHF.

The chain joins TRBV7-2 to TRBJ2-5, with TRBD2 as a possible D gene (6 bases). This CDR3 region has 14 residues. The ends were cut back, 3 bases at V and 10 bases at J, with 18 bases in the middle. Per the germline V gene, CDR1 is SGHTA and CDR2 is FQGNSA. Here the CDR3 reads CASSLAPEGWGQYF. CDR3 DNA: TGTGCCAGCAGCTTGGCCCCGGAGGGATGGGGCCAGTACTTC.

The gene calls are TRBV5-6 and TRBJ2-3, with unresolved D. CDR1 and CDR2 from the germline V gene are SGHDT and YYEEEE. The CDR3 covers 13 residues. Trimming cost V 0 bases and J 6 bases, with 8 bases left between them. The CDR3: CASSLAERDTQYF. The CDR3 DNA sequence: TGTGCCAGCAGCTTGGCCGAGCGTGATACGCAGTATTTT.

The genes are TRBV27 and TRBJ1-2; 7 positions match TRBD1. This CDR3 is built from 15 residues. Losses at the gene ends were 5 bases for V and 4 bases for J; bases not matched to a gene: 10. CDR1 is MNHEY, CDR2 SMNVEV, per germline (reference sequence). The CDR3 spells CASSHRQGRGYGYTF. The CDR3 DNA reads TGTGCCAGCAGTCACCGACAGGGACGAGGCTATGGCTACACCTTC.

The gene calls are TRBV6-1 and TRBJ1-1; TRBD1 matches at 7 bases. Germline V CDR1 and CDR2: MNHNS, SASEGT. This CDR3 is built from 13 residues. J lost 10 bases, V lost 7 bases, and 12 bases had no gene match. CDR3 amino acids: CASTRVRGRLAFF. The CDR3 DNA is TGTGCCAGCACCAGAGTTAGGGGGCGATTAGCTTTCTTT.

J is TRBJ1-5 and V is TRBV18, with 7 bases that match TRBD1. The CDR3 consists of 17 residues. The V gene's germline CDR1 is KGHSH and CDR2 LQKENI. The trim removed 2 bases at V and 6 bases at J, leaving 13 bases unmatched. The CDR3 DNA reads as TGTGCCAGCTCACCAAACTCGGCCCAGGGGGTAGGTCAGCCCCAGCATTTT. It is translated as CASSPNSAQGVGQPQHF.

V usage is TRBV5-4 and J usage is TRBJ2-3, with a weak D call TRBD1 (6 bases). V lost 5 bases to trimming and J lost 6 bases, with 13 bases between them. CDR3 length equals 13 residues. CDR1 and CDR2 (germline): SGHNT, YYREEE (reference sequence). CDR3 residues: CASRKARGDTQYF. The CDR3, as DNA: TGTGCCAGCAGAAAGGCAAGGGGGGATACGCAGTATTTT.

This clone was recorded only once. The J gene is TRBJ2-1, the V gene TRBV14; 11 nucleotides align to TRBD1. CDR3 length equals 15 residues. V lost 4 bases and J lost 5; bases outside the gene matches: 4. Germline V gene lookup returns CDR1 SGHDN and CDR2 FVKESK. CDR3 DNA: TGTGCCAGCAGCCTGGGACAGGGGGGCAACAATGAGCAGTTCTTC. It translates to CASSLGQGGNNEQFF.

V and J are TRBV10-1 and TRBJ2-3; D is unresolved. Trimming left V 4 bases short and J 6 bases short, with 11 bases between. The CDR3 totals 13 residues. Germline CDR1 reads WNHNN; CDR2 reads SYGVQD (reference sequence). Written as DNA, the CDR3 is TGCGCCAGCAGTGGTTCGACTTGGGATACGCAGTATTTT. This sequence encodes CASSGSTWDTQYF.

The CDR3 region has the DNA TGCGCCAGCAGCCCCGGGTGGGGACAGGGAAACACCATATATTTT. As protein: CASSPGWGQGNTIYF. The chain combines TRBV5-1 with TRBJ1-3; 7 nucleotides match TRBD1. J lost 4 bases, V lost 4 bases, and 8 bases had no gene match. Germline V lookup: CDR1 SGHRS, CDR2 YFSETQ. The CDR3 sequence is 15 residues long. Based on the CDR3 plus reference TRBV5-1 and TRBJ1-3, the full variable domain is KAGVTQTPRYLIKTRGQQVTLSCSPISGHRSVSWYQQTPGQGLQFLFEYFSETQRNKGNFPGRFSGRQFSNSRSEMNVSTLELGDSALYLCASSPGWGQGNTIYFGEGSWLTVV.

This sequence joins TRBV6-5 and TRBJ1-6, with D possibly TRBD1 on 6 matching bases. This CDR3 has 15 residues. The germline gives CDR1 MNHEY, CDR2 SVGAGI. The V gene lost 6 bases and the J gene lost 3 bases, with 12 bases spanning the gap. The CDR3 nucleotides read TGTGCCAGCAGGGGAGGGACACTCTATAATTCACCCCTCCACTTT. The encoded protein is CASRGGTLYNSPLHF.

This clone was detected once. The junction and the germline gene differ at one end; a read error may be behind it. Distinct nucleotide sequences in the sample also encode this CDR3. V gene TRBV2 combines with J gene TRBJ1-1, with D uncertain. The CDR3 has 13 amino acids. Germline V gene data show CDR1 as SNHLY and CDR2 as FYNNEI. The CDR3 sequence: CASRNVPGSEAFF. The CDR3 DNA sequence: TGTGCCAGCAGGAATGTTCCGGGGTCTGAGGCTTTCTTT.

This clone was counted a few times. The chain has TRBV6-5 and TRBJ1-1; TRBD1 might be the D (5 bases). Germline V gene data show CDR1 as MNHEY and CDR2 as SVGAGI. V was pared by 2 bases and J by 4 bases, with 8 bases between. This CDR3 spans 13 amino acids. CDR3 nucleotides: TGTGCCAGCAGTTACCGGCAGGGCACTGAAGCTTTCTTT. It is translated as CASSYRQGTEAFF.

This clone is a singleton in its sample. The V call is TRBV25-1, the J call TRBJ1-2; perhaps TRBD1 as D (5 bases). Trimming left V 5 bases short and J 4 bases short, with 11 bases between. There are 13 residues in the CDR3. Germline values: CDR1 MGHDK, CDR2 SYGVNS. The CDR3 loop is CASSRGYSYGYTF. The CDR3 nucleotides are TGTGCCAGCAGTAGGGGTTATAGCTATGGCTACACCTTC.

The gene calls are TRBV10-3 and TRBJ1-2; D possibly corresponds to TRBD1 (5 bases). CDR1 and CDR2 (germline): ENHRY, SYGVKD. Trimming left V 7 bases short and J 3 bases short, with 15 bases between. This CDR3 has 14 residues. The CDR3 region is CAITSLGADYGYTF. CDR3 DNA: TGTGCCATCACCTCATTAGGGGCAGACTATGGCTACACCTTC.